These 9 T cell receptor beta chains came from one sample sequenced in a study of blood T cell repertoires in COVID-19. Assay used: immunoSEQ multiplex PCR; TCRdb lists only in-frame clones, some missing. The table lists 350,000 or so clones, roughly nine tenths of them singletons. The sequencing input was peripheral blood. These receptors all come from a woman aged 55-69 years with COVID-19, enrolled during active disease.

V is TRBV7-6 and J is TRBJ2-2; D may be TRBD2 (5 bases). Germline-derived CDR1 and CDR2 are SGHVS and FNYEAQ. The CDR3 is made up of 16 amino acids. The V end lost 1 base, the J end lost 4 bases, and 13 bases lay between the germline ends. The CDR3 is CASSLEVSGVTGELFF. In nucleotides, the CDR3 is TGTGCCAGCAGCTTAGAAGTATCCGGGGTCACCGGGGAGCTGTTTTTT.

The gene calls are TRBV23-1 and TRBJ1-4, with a weak D call TRBD1 (6 bases). TRBV23-1 is annotated as an ORF whose role is uncertain. CDR3 size: 15 residues. The germline V and J ends were trimmed by 2 bases and 3 bases, with 10 bases remaining between them. The CDR3 coding sequence is TGCGCCAGCAGTCAAATGGACAGATCTAATGAAAAACTGTTTTTT. Translation: CASSQMDRSNEKLFF.

The rearrangement uses TRBV4-1 and TRBJ2-5; D ambiguous. Germline loops: CDR1 MGHRA, CDR2 YSYEKL. Trimming removed 0 bases from V and 5 bases from J, with 13 bases in between. The length of the CDR3 is 15 residues. CDR3 nucleotides: TGCGCCAGCAGCCAAGAGGAAGGTAGCTGGGAGACCCAGTACTTC. Its protein product is CASSQEEGSWETQYF.

The chain has TRBV7-3 and TRBJ1-1; 8 bases align to TRBD1. The CDR3 runs 14 residues. Unmatched junction bases numbered 3, after V lost 5 bases and J lost 1 base. The germline V gene encodes CDR1 SGHTA and CDR2 FQGTGA. The CDR3 DNA sequence: TGTGCCAGCAGCCAGGGGGCCACGAACACTGAAGCTTTCTTT. It yields the protein CASSQGATNTEAFF.

V usage is TRBV14 and J usage is TRBJ2-1; 13 bases align to TRBD2. From germline, CDR1 is SGHDN and CDR2 FVKESK. The ends lost 1 base at V and 9 bases at J; junction bases unmatched: 3. The CDR3 consists of 15 residues. CDR3 residues: CASSQGLAGGAEQFF. The CDR3, as DNA: TGTGCCAGCAGCCAAGGACTAGCGGGGGGTGCTGAGCAGTTCTTC.

V and J are TRBV6-1 and TRBJ1-6; possibly TRBD1 for D (5 bases). Germline V gene lookup returns CDR1 MNHNS and CDR2 SASEGT. The CDR3 sequence is 15 residues long. V lost 0 bases and J lost 7, with 10 bases in between. The CDR3 region is CASSEAGDWNSPLHF. CDR3 coding DNA: TGTGCCAGCAGTGAAGCTGGGGACTGGAATTCACCCCTCCACTTT.

This chain joins TRBV27 and TRBJ1-1; D perhaps matches TRBD1 (6 bases). Germline CDR1 is MNHEY and CDR2 is SMNVEV (reference sequence). The length of the CDR3 is 13 residues. V gave up 6 bases and J gave up 1 base, with 9 bases separating them. The CDR3 DNA is TGTGCCAGCAGCCGGACAGCGAACACTGAAGCTTTCTTT. Protein product: CASSRTANTEAFF.

The chain has TRBV10-2 and TRBJ1-1; D remains ambiguous. V was pared by 3 bases and J by 1 base, with 12 bases between. This CDR3 has 15 amino acids. Germline CDR1 WSHSY, CDR2 SAAADI. The CDR3 DNA follows: TGCGCCAGCAGTGATTTAAGAGGGCCGAACACTGAAGCTTTCTTT. Protein product: CASSDLRGPNTEAFF.

The chain carries TRBV6-5 and TRBJ2-1; the match to TRBD1 covers 8 bases. This CDR3 comprises 15 residues. V trimming: 8 bases; J trimming: 1 base; junction bases outside the gene matches: 7. CDR1 and CDR2 (germline): MNHEY, SVGAGI. The CDR3 sequence: CASRTGSVSYNEQFF. DNA for the CDR3: TGTGCCAGCCGGACAGGGAGTGTATCCTACAATGAGCAGTTCTTC.